This T cell receptor (beta chain) was sequenced during a study of T cells after yellow fever vaccination. General study findings and limits: There was a possibility that FACS-sorted repertoires contained abundant clonotypes contaminating from the bulk population.

As regards this clonotype: The antigen is undetermined.

The ends lost 7 bases at V and 7 bases at J; junction bases unmatched: 7. The germline gives CDR1 SGHAT, CDR2 FQNNGV. The CDR3 has 13 residues. TCRdb fed the 5' RACE reads into MiXCR, producing one record per CDR3 protein. In the table there are some 550,000 distinct CDR3 sequences, about 19% of which are singletons. The sequence was collected from a man aged 30 to 45 who received the YFV17D yellow fever vaccine. Sequencing was performed on PBMCs, taken 15 days after the yellow fever booster vaccination. The gene calls are TRBV11-2 and TRBJ2-4; 7 bases fit TRBD1. CDR3 in amino acids: CASKPGTDNIQYF. The CDR3 nucleotides read TGTGCCAGCAAGCCCGGGACAGATAACATTCAGTACTTC.